The T cell receptor (beta chain) described here comes from a study of shared clonotypes between healthy human individuals. Germline values: CDR1 SGHAT, CDR2 FQNNGV. The V gene lost 0 bases and the J gene lost 6 bases, with 12 bases spanning the gap. The CDR3 loop spans 14 amino acids. The method was immunoSEQ multiplex PCR; TCRdb's version includes in-frame clones alone and lacks a portion of them. The repertoire consists of around 450,000 clones, with roughly three quarters occurring once and the leading ten covering approximately 13%. This TCR was sampled from a woman between 40 and 50 years old in good health. Some clones in this sample may be carry-over from other donors' samples. The specimen was PBMCs. This chain links TRBV11-2 with TRBJ2-7; no reliable D call. The CDR3 DNA is TGTGCCAGCAGCTTAGAAAGACCTCCTGGCGAGCAGTACTTC. Protein: CASSLERPPGEQYF.